These 14 T cell receptor beta chains came from one sample sequenced in a study of Graves' ophthalmopathy and Graves' hyperthyroidism. Researchers took RNA transcripts and amplified TCR beta CDR3 regions from them. Following a first-round RT-PCR that used HTBI primers, a second-round multiplex PCR was carried out. TCRdb called the multiplex PCR reads again in MiXCR, with one record for every CDR3 protein. The sample carries about 220,000 distinct CDR3 sequences, under 25% recorded once. The sequenced sample consisted of peripheral blood. Receptors originate from a woman aged 45-60 years with Graves' ophthalmopathy.

This clonotype has just a few counts. This may be a read error: a much more frequent sequence differs by one nucleotide. V is TRBV5-1 and J is TRBJ2-7; D is perhaps TRBD1 (6 bases). The germline V and J ends were trimmed by 7 bases and 7 bases, with 21 bases remaining between them. This CDR3 has 14 residues. The germline V gene has CDR1 SGHRS and CDR2 YFSETQ. The CDR3 loop reads CASGSLQGVGEQYF. DNA for the CDR3: TGCGCCAGCGGCTCGTTACAGGGAGTTGGAGAGCAGTACTTC.

This clonotype was seen many times. The chain recombines TRBV20-1 with TRBJ2-7, with 9 bases that match TRBD1. This CDR3 has 14 amino acids. The trim removed 4 bases at V and 6 bases at J, leaving 10 bases unmatched. Germline CDR1 DFQATT, CDR2 SNEGSKA (reference sequence). This CDR3 reads CSATSPGTGFEQYF. For the CDR3, the DNA is TGCAGTGCTACCAGTCCCGGGACAGGGTTCGAGCAGTACTTC.

This CDR3 reads CASRQGGNKNIQYF. CDR3 coding DNA: TGTGCCAGTCGACAGGGTGGGAACAAAAACATTCAGTACTTC. This chain links TRBV6-1 with TRBJ2-4; TRBD1 matches at 7 bases. Germline V gene lookup returns CDR1 MNHNS and CDR2 SASEGT. J lost 3 bases, V lost 9 bases, and 8 bases had no gene match. The length of the CDR3 is 14 residues.

A word on this clonotype: At one of its ends the junction is not consistent with the germline gene, which may arise from a read error. The genes are TRBV20-1 and TRBJ2-7, with 8 bases lining up with TRBD1. Germline V CDR1 and CDR2: DFQATT, SNEGSKA (reference sequence). The length of the CDR3 is 12 residues. The CDR3 DNA is TGCAGTGCTACTGACAGGGGTCACGAGCAGTGCTTC. This gives the protein CSATDRGHEQCF.

This clonotype was recorded at least ten times. V usage is TRBV14 and J usage is TRBJ2-5, with unresolved D. Germline assignment: CDR1 SGHDN and CDR2 FVKESK. The CDR3 spans 12 residues. Trimming took 1 base from V and 4 from J, leaving 4 bases between them. CDR3 sequence: CASSQVGETQYF. Here the CDR3 DNA reads TGTGCCAGCAGCCAAGTAGGAGAGACCCAGTACTTC.

Concerning this clonotype itself: With a much larger clone just one base away, this may be a read error. The chain uses TRBV9 and TRBJ1-2, with TRBD1 matching over 7 bases. Germline lookup yields CDR1 SGDLS and CDR2 YYNGEE. The J segment lost 7 bases and the V segment lost 3 bases, leaving 6 bases of the junction unmatched. This CDR3 comprises 13 residues. The CDR3 here is CASSASRQGGYTF. CDR3 sequence (DNA): TGTGCCAGCAGCGCGAGCCGACAGGGTGGCTACACCTTC.

V and J are TRBV18 and TRBJ2-2, with a possible D match to TRBD1 (5 bases). The CDR3 totals 16 residues. Germline-derived CDR1 and CDR2 are KGHSH and LQKENI. V gave up 0 bases and J gave up 4 bases, with 12 bases separating them. The CDR3, as DNA: TGTGCCAGCTCACCACCTTCCAGGGCTCGCACCGGGGAGCTGTTTTTT. This codes for CASSPPSRARTGELFF. Complete variable domain (other parts from reference TRBV18 and TRBJ2-2): NAGVMQNPRHLVRRRGQEARLRCSPMKGHSHVYWYRQLPEEGLKFMVYLQKENIIDESGMPKERFSAEFPKEGPSILRIQQVVRGDSAAYFCASSPPSRARTGELFFGEGSRLTVL.

This clonotype came up many times. Here the CDR3 DNA reads TGTGCCAGCAGTTACTCGCGTGGTGGGAGGGACCGCGAGCATTTT. It specifies CASSYSRGGRDREHF. This sequence joins TRBV6-5 and TRBJ1-5, with D perhaps matching TRBD1 (5 bases). The CDR3 runs 15 residues. Germline CDR1 MNHEY, CDR2 SVGAGI. V lost 0 bases, J lost 14 bases, and 20 bases lay in between.

The sample holds many counts of this clonotype. V and J are TRBV20-1 and TRBJ1-5; TRBD1 matches 8 bases. V lost 6 bases and J lost 4; bases outside the gene matches: 5. CDR3 length: 13 amino acids. Looked up from germline, CDR1 is DFQATT and CDR2 is SNEGSKA (reference sequence). The CDR3 coding sequence is TGCAGTGCCGGGACAGGCCCAAATCAGCCCCAGCATTTT. It is translated as CSAGTGPNQPQHF.

This clonotype was recorded many times. The chain employs TRBV5-1 and TRBJ1-1; no clear D. Germline CDR1 SGHRS, CDR2 YFSETQ. CDR3 length: 14 amino acids. With 2 bases removed from V and 0 bases from J, the gap between germline ends came to 8 bases. The CDR3 DNA follows: TGCGCCAGCAGCTTTATAGACATGAACACTGAAGCTTTCTTT. This codes for CASSFIDMNTEAFF.

The sample holds many counts of this clonotype. V usage is TRBV12-3 or TRBV12-4 and J usage is TRBJ1-2; the D gene is possibly TRBD1 (6 bases). Trimming cost V 6 bases and J 7 bases, with 18 bases left between them. The CDR3 consists of 14 residues. CDR3 DNA: TGTGCCAGCAGCCCTAAGAGAGGGGGGGTTGGCTACACCTTC. This sequence encodes CASSPKRGGVGYTF.

This chain joins TRBV2 and TRBJ2-7; possible D gene TRBD2, 5 bases. The CDR3 has 15 amino acids. Trimming took 5 bases from V and 2 from J, leaving 16 bases between them. CDR1 is SNHLY, CDR2 FYNNEI, per germline. Here the CDR3 DNA reads TGTGCCAGCAGTCCCTTAGCTGCGGGCACCTACGAGCAGTACTTC. This sequence encodes CASSPLAAGTYEQYF.

The rearrangement links TRBV7-8 to TRBJ2-3, with unresolved D. Per the germline V gene, CDR1 is SGHVS and CDR2 is FQNEAQ. The CDR3 loop spans 16 amino acids. V lost 5 bases and J lost 2, with 17 bases in between. The CDR3 DNA follows: TGTGCCAGCAGCCCGCAGACCCGAGCGAACACAGATACGCAGTATTTT. Translation gives CASSPQTRANTDTQYF.

This sequence joins TRBV12-3 or TRBV12-4 and TRBJ1-1; D remains ambiguous. V shed 6 bases and J shed 5 bases, with 13 bases lying between them. The CDR3 loop spans 13 amino acids. The CDR3 DNA sequence: TGTGCCAGCAGCCTACTGGCGGGGACTGAAGCTTTCTTT. This codes for CASSLLAGTEAFF.